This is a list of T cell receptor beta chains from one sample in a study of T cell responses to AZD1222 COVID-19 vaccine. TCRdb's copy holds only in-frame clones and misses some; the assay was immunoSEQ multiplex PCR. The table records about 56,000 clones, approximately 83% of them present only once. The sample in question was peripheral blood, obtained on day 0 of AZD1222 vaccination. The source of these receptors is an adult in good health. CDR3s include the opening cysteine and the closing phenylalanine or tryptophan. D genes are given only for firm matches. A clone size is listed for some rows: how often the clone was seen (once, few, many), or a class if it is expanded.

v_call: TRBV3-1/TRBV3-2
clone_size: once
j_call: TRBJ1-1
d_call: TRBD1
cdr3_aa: CASSQTFGDRWANTEAFF
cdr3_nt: TGTGCCAGCAGCCAGACCTTTGGGGACAGGTGGGCGAACACTGAAGCTTTCTTT

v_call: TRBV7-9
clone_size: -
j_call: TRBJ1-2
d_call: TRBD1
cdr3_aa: CASSLKGTGFHGYTF
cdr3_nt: TGTGCCAGCAGCTTAAAAGGGACAGGGTTCCATGGCTACACCTTC

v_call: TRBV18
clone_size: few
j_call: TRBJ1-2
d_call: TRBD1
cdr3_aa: CASSEGQGDYGYTF
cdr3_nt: TGTGCCAGCTCGGAGGGACAGGGGGACTATGGCTACACCTTC

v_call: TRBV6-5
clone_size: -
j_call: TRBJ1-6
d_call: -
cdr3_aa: CASILLDGNSPLHF
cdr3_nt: TGTGCCAGCATCCTGTTGGACGGCAATTCACCCCTCCACTTT

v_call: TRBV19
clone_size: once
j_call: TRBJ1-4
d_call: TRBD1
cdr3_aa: CASSRTGGGDEKLFF
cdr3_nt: TGTGCCAGTAGTAGAACAGGGGGCGGAGATGAAAAACTGTTTTTT

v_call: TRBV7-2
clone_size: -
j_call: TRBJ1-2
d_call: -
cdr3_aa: CASSFLGSGYTF
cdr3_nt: TGTGCCAGCAGCTTTCTAGGATCTGGCTACACCTTC

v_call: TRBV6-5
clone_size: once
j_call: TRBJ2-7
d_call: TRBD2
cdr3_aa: CASSYSMGRASYEQYF
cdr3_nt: TGTGCCAGCAGTTACTCGATGGGGAGGGCCTCCTACGAGCAGTACTTC

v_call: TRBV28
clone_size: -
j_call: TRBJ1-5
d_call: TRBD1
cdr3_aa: CASTSTRGLLQPQHF
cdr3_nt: TGTGCCAGCACCAGCACCAGGGGGCTTCTTCAGCCCCAGCATTTT

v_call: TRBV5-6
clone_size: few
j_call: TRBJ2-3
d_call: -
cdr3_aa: CASSFDVSTTDTQYF
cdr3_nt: TGTGCCAGCAGCTTCGACGTCTCCACCACAGATACGCAGTATTTT

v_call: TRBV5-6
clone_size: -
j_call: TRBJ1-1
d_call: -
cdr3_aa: CASSLWGEVWNTEAFF
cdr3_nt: TGTGCCAGCAGCTTGTGGGGGGAAGTTTGGAACACTGAAGCTTTCTTT

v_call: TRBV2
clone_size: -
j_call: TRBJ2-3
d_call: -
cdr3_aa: CASSVVGDRAQRTDTQYF
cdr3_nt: TGTGCCAGCAGTGTCGTAGGGGATCGGGCGCAAAGGACAGATACGCAGTATTTT

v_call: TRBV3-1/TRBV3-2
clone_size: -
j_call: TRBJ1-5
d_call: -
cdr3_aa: CASSQAQGNQPQHF
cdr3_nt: TGTGCCAGCAGCCAAGCACAGGGTAATCAGCCCCAGCATTTT

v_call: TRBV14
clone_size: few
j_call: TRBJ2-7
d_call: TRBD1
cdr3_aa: CASSRFGDRGFYEQYF
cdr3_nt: TGTGCCAGCAGCCGTTTTGGGGACAGGGGCTTCTACGAGCAGTACTTC

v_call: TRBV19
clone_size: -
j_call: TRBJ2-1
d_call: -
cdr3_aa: CASRVRDEQFF
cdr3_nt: TGTGCCAGTAGGGTCAGGGATGAGCAGTTCTTC

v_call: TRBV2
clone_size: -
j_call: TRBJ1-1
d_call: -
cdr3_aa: CASRHTGSAGRAFF
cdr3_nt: TGTGCCAGCAGGCACACAGGGAGTGCGGGTAGAGCTTTCTTT

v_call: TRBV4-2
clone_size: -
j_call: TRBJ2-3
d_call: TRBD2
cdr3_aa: CASSLRGGHTDTQYF
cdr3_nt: TGTGCCAGCAGTCTACGGGGGGGTCACACAGATACGCAGTATTTT

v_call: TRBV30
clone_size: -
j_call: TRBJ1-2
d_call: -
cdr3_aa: CAWSVRQGLNYGYTF
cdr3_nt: TGTGCCTGGAGTGTACGTCAGGGTTTGAACTATGGCTACACCTTC

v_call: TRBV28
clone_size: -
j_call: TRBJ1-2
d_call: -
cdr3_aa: CASSGPLGRGYTF
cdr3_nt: TGTGCCAGCAGTGGCCCCCTAGGTCGCGGCTACACCTTC

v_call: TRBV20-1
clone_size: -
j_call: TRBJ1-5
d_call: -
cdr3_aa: CSASSYQAYSNQPQHF
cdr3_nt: TGCAGTGCTAGTTCATATCAGGCATATAGCAATCAGCCCCAGCATTTT

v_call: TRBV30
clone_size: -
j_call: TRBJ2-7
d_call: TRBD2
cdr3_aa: CAWSVLLNSGGPQKDAYEQYF
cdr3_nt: TGTGCCTGGAGTGTACTTCTCAACAGCGGGGGGCCGCAAAAGGACGCCTACGAGCAGTACTTC

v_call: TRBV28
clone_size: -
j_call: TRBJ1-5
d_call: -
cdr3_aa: CASSRVAQPQHF
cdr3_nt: TGTGCCAGCAGCAGGGTGGCTCAGCCCCAGCATTTT